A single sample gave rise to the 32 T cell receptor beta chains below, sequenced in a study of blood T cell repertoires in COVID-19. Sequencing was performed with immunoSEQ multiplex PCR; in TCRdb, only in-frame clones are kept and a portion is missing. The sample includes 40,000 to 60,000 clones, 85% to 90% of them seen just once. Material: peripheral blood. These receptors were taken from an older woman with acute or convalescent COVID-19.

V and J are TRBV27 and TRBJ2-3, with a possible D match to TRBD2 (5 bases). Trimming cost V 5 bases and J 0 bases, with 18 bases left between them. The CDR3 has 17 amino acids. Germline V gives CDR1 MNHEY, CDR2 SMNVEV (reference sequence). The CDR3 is CASSPSVAGPSTDTQYF. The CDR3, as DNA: TGTGCCAGCAGTCCCTCGGTGGCGGGTCCAAGCACAGATACGCAGTATTTT.

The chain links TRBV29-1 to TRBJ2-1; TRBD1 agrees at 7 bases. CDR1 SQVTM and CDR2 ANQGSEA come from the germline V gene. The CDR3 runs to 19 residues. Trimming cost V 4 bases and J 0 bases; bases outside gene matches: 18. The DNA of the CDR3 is TGCAGCGTTGTTGGCCGGGACAGCCGAATACCTAGCTCCTACAATGAGCAGTTCTTC. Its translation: CSVVGRDSRIPSSYNEQFF.

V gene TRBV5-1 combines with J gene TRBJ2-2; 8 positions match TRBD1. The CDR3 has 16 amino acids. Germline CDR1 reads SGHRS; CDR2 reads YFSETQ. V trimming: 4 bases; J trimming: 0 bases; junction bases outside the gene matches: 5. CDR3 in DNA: TGCGCCAGCAGCGTGACAGGGGACCCGAACACCGGGGAGCTGTTTTTT. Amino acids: CASSVTGDPNTGELFF.

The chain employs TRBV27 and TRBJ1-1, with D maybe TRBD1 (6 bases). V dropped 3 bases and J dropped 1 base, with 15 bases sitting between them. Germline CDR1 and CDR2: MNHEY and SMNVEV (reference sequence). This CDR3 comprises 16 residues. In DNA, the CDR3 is TGTGCCAGCAGTTTTTCCGGACAGCGGGGGAACACTGAAGCTTTCTTT. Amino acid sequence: CASSFSGQRGNTEAFF.

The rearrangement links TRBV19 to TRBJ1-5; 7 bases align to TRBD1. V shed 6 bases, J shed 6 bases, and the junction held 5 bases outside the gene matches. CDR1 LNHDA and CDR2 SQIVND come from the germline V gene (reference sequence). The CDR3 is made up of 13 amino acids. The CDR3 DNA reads TGTGCCAGTAGGACAGGGCGAAGTCAGCCCCAGCATTTT. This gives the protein CASRTGRSQPQHF.

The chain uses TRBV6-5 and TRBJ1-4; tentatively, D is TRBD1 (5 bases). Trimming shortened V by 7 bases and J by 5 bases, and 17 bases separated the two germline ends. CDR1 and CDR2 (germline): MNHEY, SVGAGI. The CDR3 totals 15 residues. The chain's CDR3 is CASTTGRRKNEKLFF. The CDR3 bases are TGTGCCAGCACCACAGGCCGACGGAAGAATGAAAAACTGTTTTTT.

CDR3 sequence (DNA): TGTGCCAGCGAGGGACTCCTATCAGATACGCAGTATTTT. Translated, it gives CASEGLLSDTQYF. This rearrangement joins TRBV6-5 to TRBJ2-3; D perhaps matches TRBD2 (6 bases). Germline CDR1 is MNHEY and CDR2 is SVGAGI. Trimming removed 8 bases from V and 4 bases from J, with 13 bases in between. The CDR3 has 13 amino acids.

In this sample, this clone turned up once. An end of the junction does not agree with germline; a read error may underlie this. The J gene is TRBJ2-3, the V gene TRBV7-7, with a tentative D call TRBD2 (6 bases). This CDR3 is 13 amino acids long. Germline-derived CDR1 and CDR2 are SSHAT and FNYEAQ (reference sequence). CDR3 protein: CASSLGEADTQYF. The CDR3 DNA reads TGTGCTAGCAGCTTAGGGGAGGCAGATACGCAGTATTTT.

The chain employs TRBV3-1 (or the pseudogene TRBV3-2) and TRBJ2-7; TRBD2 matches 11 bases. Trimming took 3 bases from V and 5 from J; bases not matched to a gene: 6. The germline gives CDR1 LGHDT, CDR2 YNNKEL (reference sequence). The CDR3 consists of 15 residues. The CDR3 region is CASSQSSGGLHEQYF. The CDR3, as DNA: TGTGCCAGCAGCCAGTCTAGCGGGGGGCTCCACGAGCAGTACTTC.

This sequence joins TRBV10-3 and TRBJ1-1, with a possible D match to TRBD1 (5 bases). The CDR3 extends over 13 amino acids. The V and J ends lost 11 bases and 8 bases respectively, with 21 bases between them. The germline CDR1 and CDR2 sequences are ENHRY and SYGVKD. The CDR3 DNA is TGTGCCTCTAATGGGGCAGGTGGAAGAGAAGCTTTCTTT. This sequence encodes CASNGAGGREAFF.

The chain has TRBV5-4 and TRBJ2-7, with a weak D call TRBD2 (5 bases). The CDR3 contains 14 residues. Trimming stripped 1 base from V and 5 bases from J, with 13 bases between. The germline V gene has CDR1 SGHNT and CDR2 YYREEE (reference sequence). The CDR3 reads CASSLKSGGDEQYF. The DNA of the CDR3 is TGTGCCAGCAGCTTGAAGAGTGGAGGAGACGAGCAGTACTTC.

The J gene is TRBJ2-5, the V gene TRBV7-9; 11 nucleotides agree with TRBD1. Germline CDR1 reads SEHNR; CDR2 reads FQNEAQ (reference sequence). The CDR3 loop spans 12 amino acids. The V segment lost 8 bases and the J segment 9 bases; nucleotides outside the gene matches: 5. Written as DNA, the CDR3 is TGTGCCAGCCTGGGACAGGGGGAGGCCCAGTACTTC. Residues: CASLGQGEAQYF.

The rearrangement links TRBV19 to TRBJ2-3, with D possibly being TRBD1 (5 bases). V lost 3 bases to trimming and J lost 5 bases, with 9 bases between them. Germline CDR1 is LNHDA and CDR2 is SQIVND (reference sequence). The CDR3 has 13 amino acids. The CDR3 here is CASSIGRGDTQYF. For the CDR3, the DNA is TGTGCCAGTAGTATCGGAAGGGGAGATACGCAGTATTTT.

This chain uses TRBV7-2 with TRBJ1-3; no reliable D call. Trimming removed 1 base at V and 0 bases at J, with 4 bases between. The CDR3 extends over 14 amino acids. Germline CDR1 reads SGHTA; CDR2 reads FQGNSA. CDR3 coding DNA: TGTGCCAGCAGCTTAGTCAGCTCTGGAAACACCATATATTTT. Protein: CASSLVSSGNTIYF.

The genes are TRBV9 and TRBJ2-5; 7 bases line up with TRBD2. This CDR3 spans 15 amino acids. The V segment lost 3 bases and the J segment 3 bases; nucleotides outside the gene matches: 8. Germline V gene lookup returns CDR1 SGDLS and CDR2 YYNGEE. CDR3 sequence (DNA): TGTGCCAGCAGCGCGCATGGGGCGGGGGAAGAGACCCAGTACTTC. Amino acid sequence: CASSAHGAGEETQYF.

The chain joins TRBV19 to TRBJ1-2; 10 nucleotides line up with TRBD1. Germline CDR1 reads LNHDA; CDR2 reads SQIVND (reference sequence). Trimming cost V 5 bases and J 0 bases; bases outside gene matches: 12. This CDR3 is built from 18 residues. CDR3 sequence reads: CASSPQRPGQGSNYGYTF. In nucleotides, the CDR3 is TGTGCCAGTAGTCCTCAACGACCGGGACAGGGGTCTAACTATGGCTACACCTTC.

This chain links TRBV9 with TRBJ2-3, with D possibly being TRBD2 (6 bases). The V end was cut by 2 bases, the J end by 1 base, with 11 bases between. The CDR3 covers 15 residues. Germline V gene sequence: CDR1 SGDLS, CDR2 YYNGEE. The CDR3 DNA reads TGTGCCAGCAGCGTTAGAGCGGGTGGCACAGATACGCAGTATTTT. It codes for CASSVRAGGTDTQYF. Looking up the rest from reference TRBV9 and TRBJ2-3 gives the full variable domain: DSGVTQTPKHLITATGQRVTLRCSPRSGDLSVYWYQQSLDQGLQFLIQYYNGEERAKGNILERFSAQQFPDLHSELNLSSLELGDSALYFCASSVRAGGTDTQYFGPGTRLTVL.

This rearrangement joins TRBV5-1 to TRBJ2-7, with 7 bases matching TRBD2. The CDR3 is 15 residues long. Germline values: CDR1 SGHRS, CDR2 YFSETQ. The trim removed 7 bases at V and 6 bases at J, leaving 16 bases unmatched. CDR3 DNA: TGCGCCAGCTCCCCCTCCGGGACTATACCCTCCGAGCAGTACTTC. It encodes CASSPSGTIPSEQYF.

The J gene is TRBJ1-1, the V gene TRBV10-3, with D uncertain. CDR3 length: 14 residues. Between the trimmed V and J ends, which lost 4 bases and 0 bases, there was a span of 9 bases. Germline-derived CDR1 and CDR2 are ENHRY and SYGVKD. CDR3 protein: CAISGVRLNTEAFF. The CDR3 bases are TGTGCCATCAGTGGCGTACGGTTGAACACTGAAGCTTTCTTT.

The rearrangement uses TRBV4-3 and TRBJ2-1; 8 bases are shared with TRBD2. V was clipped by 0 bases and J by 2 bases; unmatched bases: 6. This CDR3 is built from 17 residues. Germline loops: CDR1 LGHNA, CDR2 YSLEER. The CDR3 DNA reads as TGCGCCAGCAGCCAAGACCCAGCGGGAGCCCCCTACAATGAGCAGTTCTTC. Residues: CASSQDPAGAPYNEQFF.

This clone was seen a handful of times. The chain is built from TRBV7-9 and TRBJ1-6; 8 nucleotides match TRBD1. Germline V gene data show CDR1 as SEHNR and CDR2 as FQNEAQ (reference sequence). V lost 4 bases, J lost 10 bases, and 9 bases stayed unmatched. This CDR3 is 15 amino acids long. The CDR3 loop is CASSSQTGDGSPLHF. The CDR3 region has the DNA TGTGCCAGCAGCTCGCAGACAGGGGATGGATCACCCCTCCACTTT. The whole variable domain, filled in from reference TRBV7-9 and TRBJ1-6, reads DTGVSQNPRHKITKRGQNVTFRCDPISEHNRLYWYRQTLGQGPEFLTYFQNEAQLEKSRLLSDRFSAERPKGSFSTLEIQRTEQGDSAMYLCASSSQTGDGSPLHFGNGTRLTVT.

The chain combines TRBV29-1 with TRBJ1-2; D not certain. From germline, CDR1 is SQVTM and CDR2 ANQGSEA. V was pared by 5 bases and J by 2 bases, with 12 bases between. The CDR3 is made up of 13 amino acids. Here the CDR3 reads CSVYNRANYGYTF. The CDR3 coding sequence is TGCAGCGTTTATAACAGAGCCAACTATGGCTACACCTTC.

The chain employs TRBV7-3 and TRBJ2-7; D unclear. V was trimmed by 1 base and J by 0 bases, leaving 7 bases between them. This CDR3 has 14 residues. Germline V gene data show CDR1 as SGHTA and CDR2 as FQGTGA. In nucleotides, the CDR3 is TGTGCCAGCAGCTTAAGCGCCTTCTCCTACGAGCAGTACTTC. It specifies CASSLSAFSYEQYF.

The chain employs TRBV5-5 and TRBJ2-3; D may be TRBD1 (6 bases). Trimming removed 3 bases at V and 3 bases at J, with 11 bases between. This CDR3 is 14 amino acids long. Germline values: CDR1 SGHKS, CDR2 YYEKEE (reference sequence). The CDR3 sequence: CASSWDGTTDTQYF. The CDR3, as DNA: TGTGCCAGCAGCTGGGACGGGACAACAGATACGCAGTATTTT.

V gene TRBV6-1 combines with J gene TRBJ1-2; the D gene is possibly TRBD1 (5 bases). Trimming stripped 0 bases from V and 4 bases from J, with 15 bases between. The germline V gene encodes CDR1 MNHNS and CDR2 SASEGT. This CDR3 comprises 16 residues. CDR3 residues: CASSEAHTDSIYGYTF. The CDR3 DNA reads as TGTGCCAGCAGTGAAGCGCACACCGACAGTATCTATGGCTACACCTTC.

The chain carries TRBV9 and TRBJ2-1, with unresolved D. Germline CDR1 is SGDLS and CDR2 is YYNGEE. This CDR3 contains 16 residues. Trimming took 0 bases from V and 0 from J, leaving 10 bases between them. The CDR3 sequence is CASSVVALSSYNEQFF. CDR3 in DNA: TGTGCCAGCAGCGTAGTAGCACTGAGCTCCTACAATGAGCAGTTCTTC.

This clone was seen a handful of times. The CDR3 loop is CASSLGQVDGYTF. In nucleotides, the CDR3 is TGTGCCAGCAGCCTAGGACAAGTTGATGGCTACACCTTC. V gene TRBV7-2 combines with J gene TRBJ1-2; maybe TRBD1 (5 bases). CDR1 is SGHTA, CDR2 FQGNSA, per germline. The CDR3 sequence is 13 residues long. The V end lost 5 bases, the J end lost 6 bases, and 13 bases lay between the germline ends.

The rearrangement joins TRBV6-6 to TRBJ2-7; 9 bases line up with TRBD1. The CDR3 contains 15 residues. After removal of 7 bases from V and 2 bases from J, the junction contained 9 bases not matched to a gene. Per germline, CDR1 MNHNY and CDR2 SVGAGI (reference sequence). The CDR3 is CASTPGQGPAYEQYF. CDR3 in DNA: TGTGCCAGCACTCCAGGACAGGGGCCCGCCTACGAGCAGTACTTC.

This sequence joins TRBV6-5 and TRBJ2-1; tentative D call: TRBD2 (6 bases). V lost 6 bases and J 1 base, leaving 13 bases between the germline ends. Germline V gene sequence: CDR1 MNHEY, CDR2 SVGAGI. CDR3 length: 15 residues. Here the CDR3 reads CASSDGTHSYNEQFF. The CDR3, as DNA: TGTGCCAGCAGCGACGGGACTCATTCCTACAATGAGCAGTTCTTC.

CDR3 in DNA: TGCGCCAGCAGCGGGGGCCGACGGGGAAATGAAAAACTGTTTTTT. This sequence encodes CASSGGRRGNEKLFF. J is TRBJ1-4 and V is TRBV5-1; TRBD1 is a possible D gene (6 bases). From germline, CDR1 is SGHRS and CDR2 YFSETQ. Trimming took 4 bases from V and 5 from J, leaving 15 bases between them. This CDR3 has 15 amino acids.

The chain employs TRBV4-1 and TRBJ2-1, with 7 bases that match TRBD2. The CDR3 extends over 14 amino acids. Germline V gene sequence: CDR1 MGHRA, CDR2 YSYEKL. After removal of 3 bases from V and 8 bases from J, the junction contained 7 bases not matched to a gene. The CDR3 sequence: CASSQREGRDEQFF. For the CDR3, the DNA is TGCGCCAGCAGCCAGCGAGAAGGGAGGGATGAGCAGTTCTTC.

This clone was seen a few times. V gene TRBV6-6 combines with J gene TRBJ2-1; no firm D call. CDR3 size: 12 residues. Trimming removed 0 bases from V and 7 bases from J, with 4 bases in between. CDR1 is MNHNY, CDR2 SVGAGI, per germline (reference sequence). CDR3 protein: CASSYSRNEQFF. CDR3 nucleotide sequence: TGTGCCAGCAGTTACTCGAGGAATGAGCAGTTCTTC.